Each of the 12 T cell receptor beta chains below was sequenced from the same sample in a study of T cells after yellow fever vaccination. TCRdb redid the calling of the 5' RACE reads with MiXCR, one entry per CDR3 protein. The table includes 230,000 or so distinct CDR3 sequences, around 3.5% detected once. Sequencing was performed on PBMCs, taken 15 days after the yellow fever booster vaccination. Every receptor here comes from a man aged 18 to 30 who received the YFV17D yellow fever vaccine.

This clonotype was counted many times. The V gene is TRBV5-4, the J gene TRBJ2-3, with TRBD1 matching over 10 bases. V dropped 4 bases and J dropped 0; count of bases not matched to a gene: 11. Germline CDR1 SGHNT, CDR2 YYREEE (reference sequence). The CDR3 consists of 18 residues. DNA of the CDR3: TGTGCCAGCAGCACGACGCGGACAGGGGGGGGTAGCACAGATACGCAGTATTTT. Its protein is CASSTTRTGGGSTDTQYF.

This clonotype was seen many times. The chain joins TRBV5-6 to TRBJ1-6; TRBD1 matches at 7 bases. V dropped 2 bases and J dropped 13; count of bases not matched to a gene: 12. CDR1 and CDR2 from the germline V gene are SGHDT and YYEEEE. The CDR3 consists of 15 residues. CDR3 sequence: CASSFRDREVMPLHF. DNA for the CDR3: TGTGCCAGCAGCTTCCGTGACAGGGAAGTAATGCCCCTCCACTTT.

This clonotype was seen ten or more times. The chain couples TRBV20-1 to TRBJ2-2, with a weak D call TRBD2 (5 bases). Germline V lookup: CDR1 DFQATT, CDR2 SNEGSKA (reference sequence). With 1 base removed from V and 4 bases from J, the gap between germline ends came to 10 bases. The CDR3 loop spans 14 amino acids. CDR3 region: CSARVGSGTGELFF. The CDR3 nucleotides read TGCAGTGCTAGAGTTGGGAGTGGCACCGGGGAGCTGTTTTTT.

This clonotype has more than one count but fewer than ten. The J gene is TRBJ1-1, the V gene TRBV5-1; 7 bases are shared with TRBD1. Germline V gene sequence: CDR1 SGHRS, CDR2 YFSETQ. The V gene end was trimmed by 7 bases and the J gene end by 2 bases; junction bases not matched to a gene: 8. This CDR3 has 14 amino acids. The chain's CDR3 is CASRDRTSNTEAFF. DNA of the CDR3: TGCGCCAGCCGGGACAGAACTTCAAACACTGAAGCTTTCTTT.

The chain carries TRBV18 and TRBJ2-1; a possible D gene is TRBD2 (5 bases). V lost 3 bases and J lost 7, with 13 bases in between. The V gene's germline CDR1 is KGHSH and CDR2 LQKENI. There are 14 residues in the CDR3. CDR3 residues: CASSPNQRSNEQFF. The CDR3 DNA follows: TGTGCCAGCTCACCTAACCAGCGGAGTAATGAGCAGTTCTTC.

This sequence joins TRBV4-1 and TRBJ2-3; 11 bases match TRBD2. This CDR3 region has 16 residues. Germline CDR1 MGHRA, CDR2 YSYEKL. V was clipped by 9 bases and J by 5 bases; unmatched bases: 13. For the CDR3, the DNA is TGCGCCAGTAAACCTTCTAGCGGGGGGTTGTTAGATACGCAGTATTTT. Translation gives CASKPSSGGLLDTQYF.

This clonotype showed up many times. The genes are TRBV11-2 and TRBJ1-4; D not certain. Trimming stripped 3 bases from V and 1 base from J, with 6 bases between. The CDR3 runs to 14 residues. Germline loops: CDR1 SGHAT, CDR2 FQNNGV. CDR3 in DNA: TGTGCCAGCAGCTTTGTACAAACTAATGAAAAACTGTTTTTT. It is translated as CASSFVQTNEKLFF.

This clonotype was seen a handful of times. The chain carries TRBV18 and TRBJ1-3; TRBD1 is a possible D gene (5 bases). This CDR3 is 15 amino acids long. Trimming removed 0 bases at V and 0 bases at J, with 6 bases between. Looked up from germline, CDR1 is KGHSH and CDR2 is LQKENI. The CDR3 loop is CASSPPGGSGNTIYF. CDR3 DNA sequence: TGTGCCAGCTCACCACCCGGGGGCTCTGGAAACACCATATATTTT.

This clonotype was detected ten times or more. J is TRBJ1-6 and V is TRBV12-3 or TRBV12-4; 7 bases map to TRBD1. The CDR3 totals 14 residues. V was pared by 1 base and J by 11 bases, with 5 bases of the junction left unmatched. Here the CDR3 reads CASSLGQGTPPLHF. The CDR3 DNA reads TGTGCCAGCAGTTTAGGACAGGGAACCCCACCCCTCCACTTT.

This clonotype was recorded many times. This sequence joins TRBV6-2 or TRBV6-3 and TRBJ1-1, with 8 bases matching TRBD1. Germline V CDR1 and CDR2: MNHEY, SVGEGT. V shed 5 bases and J 0 bases; nucleotides not matched to a gene: 8. CDR3 length equals 16 residues. The CDR3 here is CASSADRVPMNTEAFF. The CDR3 bases are TGTGCCAGCAGTGCGGACAGGGTACCAATGAACACTGAAGCTTTCTTT.

This clonotype was counted many times. The chain employs TRBV28 and TRBJ1-4, with 8 bases fitting TRBD1. This CDR3 is 15 amino acids long. The germline V gene encodes CDR1 MDHEN and CDR2 SYDVKM. J was trimmed by 4 bases and V by 5 bases; bases with no gene match: 6. CDR3 in amino acids: CASSPQGAGNEKLFF. The CDR3 nucleotides are TGTGCCAGCAGTCCTCAGGGGGCTGGTAATGAAAAACTGTTTTTT.

This clonotype was recorded many times. The chain joins TRBV18 to TRBJ2-1; the D call may be TRBD1 or TRBD2 (5 bases each). Trimming shortened V by 4 bases and J by 4 bases, and 11 bases separated the two germline ends. Germline CDR1 KGHSH, CDR2 LQKENI. This CDR3 is 14 amino acids long. In DNA form, the CDR3 reads TGTGCCAGCTCACGAGGGACCTATTACAATGAGCAGTTCTTC. It is translated as CASSRGTYYNEQFF.